These 6 T cell receptor beta chains came from one sample sequenced in a study of T cell changes during pregnancy in multiple sclerosis. TCRdb's table, derived via immunoSEQ multiplex PCR, lists solely in-frame clones and lacks some. The table has roughly 93,000 clones, approximately 89% seen once; the top ten hold 0.8% to 0.95%. Sequenced material: peripheral blood, taken before pregnancy. Receptor source: a female donor with multiple sclerosis, enrolled in a pregnancy study.

This clone turned up a few times. The chain has TRBV6-1 and TRBJ1-2, with 7 bases that match TRBD1. This CDR3 comprises 13 residues. The V and J ends lost 6 bases and 0 bases, in that order; junction bases with no gene match: 1. Germline V gene data show CDR1 as MNHNS and CDR2 as SASEGT. The CDR3 spells CASSGTANYGYTF. The CDR3 DNA reads TGTGCCAGCAGCGGGACAGCTAACTATGGCTACACCTTC.

The genes are TRBV7-3 and TRBJ1-1; the D is unclear. CDR3 size: 13 residues. V dropped 10 bases and J dropped 0 bases, with 12 bases sitting between them. Germline CDR1 and CDR2: SGHTA and FQGTGA. CDR3 nucleotide sequence: TGTGCCACCTCGCGGGCCATGAACACTGAAGCTTTCTTT. Protein sequence: CATSRAMNTEAFF.

The J gene is TRBJ1-5, the V gene TRBV18; perhaps TRBD1 as D (5 bases). V lost 2 bases and J lost 1, with 6 bases in between. This CDR3 has 14 amino acids. Germline CDR1 is KGHSH and CDR2 is LQKENI. CDR3 DNA sequence: TGTGCCAGCTCACCAGACAGCAGCAATCAGCCCCAGCATTTT. Encoded protein: CASSPDSSNQPQHF.

V and J are TRBV4-3 and TRBJ2-7, with 7 bases matching TRBD2. The CDR3 is 15 residues long. Trimming cost V 1 base and J 0 bases; bases outside gene matches: 3. Germline V gene sequence: CDR1 LGHNA, CDR2 YSLEER. The CDR3 DNA reads as TGCGCCAGCAGCCAAGCGGGGGGATCCTCCTACGAGCAGTACTTC. It yields the protein CASSQAGGSSYEQYF.

V gene TRBV7-9 combines with J gene TRBJ1-1; tentative D call: TRBD1 (6 bases). Germline V lookup: CDR1 SEHNR, CDR2 FQNEAQ (reference sequence). The CDR3 loop spans 17 amino acids. The germline V and J ends were trimmed by 3 bases and 0 bases, with 17 bases remaining between them. CDR3 sequence reads: CASSFPGGTILNTEAFF. CDR3 bases: TGTGCCAGCAGCTTCCCCGGGGGGACAATACTGAACACTGAAGCTTTCTTT.

This rearrangement joins TRBV18 to TRBJ1-5; TRBD1 is a possible D gene (5 bases). The germline gives CDR1 KGHSH, CDR2 LQKENI. This CDR3 is built from 14 residues. The ends were cut back, 0 bases at V and 9 bases at J, with 12 bases in the middle. The chain's CDR3 is CASSPPPGTGPQHF. The CDR3 DNA reads as TGTGCCAGCTCACCACCCCCAGGGACTGGGCCCCAGCATTTT.